Below are 27 T cell receptor beta chains sequenced from a single sample in a study of shared clonotypes between healthy human individuals. Here immunoSEQ multiplex PCR was the method, and the copy in TCRdb shows in-frame clones only, minus some. The repertoire consists of about a million clones, with more than 60% occurring once and the leading ten covering roughly 1.5%. The sequenced material came from memory CD4+ T cells sorted from blood. Subset defined: CD45RA-negative fraction. Receptor source: a man aged 18 to 29 in good health.

This chain connects TRBV19 to TRBJ2-2; tentative D call: TRBD2 (5 bases). The CDR3 spans 10 residues. Germline CDR1 reads LNHDA; CDR2 reads SQIVND (reference sequence). Trimming removed 10 bases at V and 6 bases at J, with 6 bases between. For the CDR3, the DNA is TGTGCCACCGGGGCCGGGGAGCTGTTTTTT. It is translated as CATGAGELFF.

This clone was found a few times. CDR3 coding DNA: TGTGCCAGCAGTTTACGGCCCCCCACTGAAGCTTTCTTT. Amino acid sequence: CASSLRPPTEAFF. The rearrangement links TRBV27 to TRBJ1-1; D unresolved. The CDR3 extends over 13 amino acids. Germline V gene sequence: CDR1 MNHEY, CDR2 SMNVEV (reference sequence). The V end was cut by 2 bases, the J end by 4 bases, with 8 bases between.

The genes are TRBV18 and TRBJ1-6; D is perhaps TRBD1 (6 bases). V gave up 0 bases and J gave up 9 bases, with 12 bases separating them. Germline assignment: CDR1 KGHSH and CDR2 LQKENI. The CDR3 runs 15 residues. In nucleotides, the CDR3 is TGTGCCAGCTCACCACCGGCGACAGGCGCTTCACCCCTCCACTTT. Translating gives CASSPPATGASPLHF.

The chain combines TRBV28 with TRBJ2-5; no firm D call. This CDR3 region has 14 residues. Germline assignment: CDR1 MDHEN and CDR2 SYDVKM. The germline V and J ends were trimmed by 6 bases and 1 base, with 12 bases remaining between them. Here the CDR3 DNA reads TGTGCCAGCAGCCCAGTCAGTCGCCAAGAGACCCAGTACTTC. It specifies CASSPVSRQETQYF.

This rearrangement joins TRBV5-1 to TRBJ2-3; possibly TRBD1 or TRBD2 for D (5 bases each). The V and J ends lost 3 bases and 1 base respectively, with 18 bases between them. The CDR3 has 17 residues. Germline V gives CDR1 SGHRS, CDR2 YFSETQ. For the CDR3, the DNA is TGCGCCAGCAGCTCAGCCGGGACGATACCCGGCACAGATACGCAGTATTTT. Translated: CASSSAGTIPGTDTQYF. The full variable domain, its missing parts supplied by reference TRBV5-1 and TRBJ2-3, is KAGVTQTPRYLIKTRGQQVTLSCSPISGHRSVSWYQQTPGQGLQFLFEYFSETQRNKGNFPGRFSGRQFSNSRSEMNVSTLELGDSALYLCASSSAGTIPGTDTQYFGPGTRLTVL.

J is TRBJ2-7 and V is TRBV20-1, with D hard to call. This CDR3 has 11 amino acids. Germline CDR1 is DFQATT and CDR2 is SNEGSKA (reference sequence). Trimming left V 2 bases short and J 7 bases short, with 9 bases between. CDR3 amino acids: CSARRKGEQYF. CDR3 nucleotide sequence: TGCAGTGCTAGAAGGAAAGGGGAGCAGTACTTC.

This clone has only a few counts. The rearrangement joins TRBV7-3 to TRBJ1-2, with D unclear. Looked up from germline, CDR1 is SGHTA and CDR2 is FQGTGA. Deletions cut 1 base from V and 8 bases from J, with 11 bases between. The CDR3 runs to 13 residues. The CDR3 nucleotides read TGTGCCAGCAGCTTAATGGGATCAGTGGGCTACACCTTC. It is translated as CASSLMGSVGYTF.

About this clone: Within the sample, other DNA sequences also encode this same CDR3. This rearrangement joins TRBV2 to TRBJ2-7; 9 nucleotides agree with TRBD1. The CDR3 extends over 15 amino acids. Germline V gene sequence: CDR1 SNHLY, CDR2 FYNNEI. The trim removed 4 bases at V and 2 bases at J, leaving 6 bases unmatched. The CDR3 spells CASSADRGSPYEQYF. CDR3 in DNA: TGTGCCAGCAGTGCTGACAGGGGGTCGCCCTACGAGCAGTACTTC.

A few counts support this clone. The CDR3 protein is CASSLAGVGAQNSPLHF. Written as DNA, the CDR3 is TGCGCCAGCAGCTTGGCCGGGGTAGGGGCTCAGAATTCACCCCTCCACTTT. The rearrangement uses TRBV5-1 and TRBJ1-6; tentatively, D is TRBD1 (5 bases). V lost 0 bases and J lost 7, with 17 bases in between. Germline-derived CDR1 and CDR2 are SGHRS and YFSETQ. The CDR3 has 17 amino acids.

The CDR3 sequence is CATSRDRWTSDSTDTQYF. The CDR3 DNA is TGTGCCACCAGCAGAGATAGGTGGACTAGCGATAGCACAGATACGCAGTATTTT. J is TRBJ2-3 and V is TRBV15; TRBD2 aligns across 9 bases. This CDR3 is 18 amino acids long. Germline V gene sequence: CDR1 LNHNV, CDR2 YYDKDF (reference sequence). V dropped 0 bases and J dropped 0; count of bases not matched to a gene: 7. Complete variable domain (other parts from reference TRBV15 and TRBJ2-3): DAMVIQNPRYQVTQFGKPVTLSCSQTLNHNVMYWYQQKSSQAPKLLFHYYDKDFNNEADTPDNFQSRRPNTSFCFLDIRSPGLGDTAMYLCATSRDRWTSDSTDTQYFGPGTRLTVL.

As concerns this clone: Other DNA sequences in this specimen translate into the identical CDR3. The chain recombines TRBV15 with TRBJ2-7; D is unresolved. CDR1 and CDR2 (germline): LNHNV, YYDKDF (reference sequence). V shed 0 bases and J shed 0 bases, with 6 bases lying between them. The CDR3 extends over 14 amino acids. CDR3 DNA sequence: TGTGCCACCAGCAGAGACGCAGCCTCCTACGAGCAGTACTTC. This sequence encodes CATSRDAASYEQYF.

There are a few counts of this clone. This chain's CDR3 is CASSLGRKGSYEQYF. DNA of the CDR3: TGTGCCAGCAGTTTAGGCAGGAAGGGTAGCTACGAGCAGTACTTC. The chain couples TRBV28 to TRBJ2-7; D gene unclear. This CDR3 contains 15 residues. The V end lost 2 bases, the J end lost 3 bases, and 14 bases lay between the germline ends. The germline V gene has CDR1 MDHEN and CDR2 SYDVKM.

The chain recombines TRBV6-1 with TRBJ1-6; the D gene is possibly TRBD1 (6 bases). The germline V gene encodes CDR1 MNHNS and CDR2 SASEGT. V was clipped by 3 bases and J by 7 bases, with 10 bases between them. This CDR3 has 14 residues. The CDR3 DNA is TGTGCCAGCAGTGAGGGGGCGAAGAATTCACCCCTCCACTTT. It is translated as CASSEGAKNSPLHF.

The V gene is TRBV6-1, the J gene TRBJ2-1, with TRBD2 as a possible D gene (5 bases). The CDR3 extends over 13 amino acids. Germline CDR1 is MNHNS and CDR2 is SASEGT. With 6 bases removed from V and 6 bases from J, the gap between germline ends came to 12 bases. Here the CDR3 DNA reads TGTGCCAGCAGCTATACCGAGGGCAATGAGCAGTTCTTC. Translated: CASSYTEGNEQFF.

The CDR3 coding sequence is TGTGCCAGCAGTTTTCAGGTATTCGGCTCCTACGAGCAGTACTTC. As protein: CASSFQVFGSYEQYF. The chain is built from TRBV28 and TRBJ2-7; D remains unclear. Trimming removed 3 bases at V and 0 bases at J, with 12 bases between. The germline V gene encodes CDR1 MDHEN and CDR2 SYDVKM. The CDR3 contains 15 residues.

The chain employs TRBV11-1 and TRBJ1-1; D gene unclear. V lost 1 base and J lost 2, with 8 bases in between. The germline V gene has CDR1 SGHAT and CDR2 FQDESV (reference sequence). The CDR3 is 14 amino acids. Here the CDR3 DNA reads TGTGCCAGCAGCTTAGGGACGGGAAACACTGAAGCTTTCTTT. This codes for CASSLGTGNTEAFF.

This rearrangement joins TRBV21-1 to TRBJ2-7; the tabulated D call, TRBD1, remains unverified against the DNA. TRBV21-1 has pseudogene status. The CDR3 contains 20 residues. CDR3 residues: CASSKGSDRGKIRFSYEQYF. The CDR3 DNA reads TGTGCCAGCAGCAAAGGCTCGGACAGGGGGAAAATCCGCTTTTCCTACGAGCAGTACTTC.

The V and J genes are TRBV28 and TRBJ2-7; D might be TRBD1 (6 bases). CDR3 size: 14 residues. Germline V gives CDR1 MDHEN, CDR2 SYDVKM. V dropped 6 bases and J dropped 4 bases, with 16 bases sitting between them. CDR3 DNA: TGTGCCAGCAGAGCCGCGGACAGAGGTTACGAGCAGTACTTC. It is translated as CASRAADRGYEQYF.

The chain employs TRBV6-5 and TRBJ2-5; 9 nucleotides line up with TRBD1. Germline V gene sequence: CDR1 MNHEY, CDR2 SVGAGI. This CDR3 has 15 residues. V was clipped by 5 bases and J by 5 bases; unmatched bases: 9. CDR3 residues: CASSLNGQGTETQYF. Written as DNA, the CDR3 is TGTGCCAGCAGTCTGAACGGACAGGGGACGGAGACCCAGTACTTC.

This clone showed up just once. The J gene is TRBJ2-2, the V gene TRBV30; 8 bases fit TRBD2. CDR3 length: 17 residues. Germline-derived CDR1 and CDR2 are GTSNPN and SVGIG (reference sequence). Unmatched junction bases numbered 14, after V lost 2 bases and J lost 6 bases. CDR3 region: CAWSQGGRNSFAGELFF. CDR3 DNA: TGTGCCTGGAGTCAGGGCGGGAGGAACTCTTTCGCCGGGGAGCTGTTTTTT.

The genes are TRBV19 and TRBJ2-6; D is perhaps TRBD1 (6 bases). The V end lost 3 bases, the J end lost 0 bases, and 9 bases lay between the germline ends. CDR1 LNHDA and CDR2 SQIVND come from the germline V gene (reference sequence). The CDR3 runs 16 residues. CDR3 loop: CASSILRGSGANVLTF. CDR3 in DNA: TGTGCCAGTAGTATTCTCAGGGGCTCTGGGGCCAACGTCCTGACTTTC. Supplemented by reference TRBV19 and TRBJ2-6, the full variable domain reads DGGITQSPKYLFRKEGQNVTLSCEQNLNHDAMYWYRQDPGQGLRLIYYSQIVNDFQKGDIAEGYSVSREKKESFPLTVTSAQKNPTAFYLCASSILRGSGANVLTFGAGSRLTVL.

With regard to this clone: A read error is the likely source, as a far larger clone sits one nucleotide away. The sample holds other DNA sequences that translate to the same CDR3. This chain joins TRBV5-6 and TRBJ1-1; D gene uncertain. CDR3 length: 12 amino acids. Germline lookup yields CDR1 SGHDT and CDR2 YYEEEE. V was clipped by 0 bases and J by 0 bases, with 0 bases between them. CDR3 in DNA: TGTGCCAGCAGCTTGGTGAACACTGAAGCTTTCTTT. Amino acid sequence: CASSLVNTEAFF. The full variable domain, in which reference TRBV5-6 and TRBJ1-1 provide the parts outside the CDR3, is DAGVTQSPTHLIKTRGQQVTLRCSPKSGHDTVSWYQQALGQGPQFIFQYYEEEERQRGNFPDRFSGHQFPNYSSELNVNALLLGDSALYLCASSLVNTEAFFGQGTRLTVV.

This rearrangement joins TRBV18 to TRBJ2-7; D possibly corresponds to TRBD2 (5 bases). V was shortened by 0 bases and J by 3 bases, with 18 bases between the two germline ends. Germline-derived CDR1 and CDR2 are KGHSH and LQKENI. The CDR3 loop spans 17 amino acids. The CDR3 loop reads CASSPPLTASDYYEQYF. CDR3 nucleotides: TGTGCCAGCTCACCACCCTTGACTGCCTCAGACTACTACGAGCAGTACTTC.

The chain employs TRBV4-3 and TRBJ2-2, with D possibly TRBD1 on 6 matching bases. V was cut by 0 bases and J by 12 bases, with 11 bases left in between. The CDR3 loop spans 13 amino acids. Germline V gene lookup returns CDR1 LGHNA and CDR2 YSLEER. CDR3 sequence (DNA): TGCGCCAGCAGCCAAGATATAACAGGGAAGCTGTTTTTT. It yields the protein CASSQDITGKLFF.

The chain couples TRBV2 to TRBJ1-1, with no clear D. Germline V gene lookup returns CDR1 SNHLY and CDR2 FYNNEI. Trimming stripped 8 bases from V and 0 bases from J, with 16 bases between. There are 15 residues in the CDR3. The CDR3 DNA follows: TGTGCCAGCGCTCGTGATGGGCAGCTGAACACTGAAGCTTTCTTT. Protein sequence: CASARDGQLNTEAFF.

The V call is TRBV7-2, the J call TRBJ2-5; TRBD1 is a possible D gene (6 bases). CDR3 length: 14 amino acids. V lost 5 bases and J 3 bases, leaving 13 bases between the germline ends. Germline V gene data show CDR1 as SGHTA and CDR2 as FQGNSA. The CDR3 sequence is CASSPDRFKETQYF. CDR3 in DNA: TGTGCCAGCAGCCCTGACAGGTTTAAAGAGACCCAGTACTTC.

J is TRBJ2-7 and V is TRBV5-1; D might be TRBD1 (6 bases). Trimming cost V 3 bases and J 1 base, with 11 bases left between them. This CDR3 is built from 14 residues. CDR1 and CDR2 (germline): SGHRS, YFSETQ. The CDR3 coding sequence is TGCGCCAGCAGCTCGGTGGGGGCTTCCTACGAGCAGTACTTC. Its translation is CASSSVGASYEQYF.